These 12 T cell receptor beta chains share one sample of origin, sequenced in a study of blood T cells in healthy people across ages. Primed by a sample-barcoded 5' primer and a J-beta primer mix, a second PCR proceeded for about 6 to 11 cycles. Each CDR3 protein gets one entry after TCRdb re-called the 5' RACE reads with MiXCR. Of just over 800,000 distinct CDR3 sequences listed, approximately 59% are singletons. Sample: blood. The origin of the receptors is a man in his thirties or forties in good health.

In nucleotides, the CDR3 is TGTGCCAGCAGCGTGGGACTACCGATGGGAGAGCAGTACTTC. This encodes CASSVGLPMGEQYF. The genes are TRBV9 and TRBJ2-4, with TRBD2 matching 7 bases. Per germline, CDR1 SGDLS and CDR2 YYNGEE. The CDR3 has 14 residues. Germline trimming cut 2 bases from V and 13 bases from J; bases unmatched to any gene: 12.

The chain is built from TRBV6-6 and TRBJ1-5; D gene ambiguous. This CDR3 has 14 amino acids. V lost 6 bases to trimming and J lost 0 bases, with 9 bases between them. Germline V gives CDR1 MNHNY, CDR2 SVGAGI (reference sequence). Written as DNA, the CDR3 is TGTGCCAGCAGGCCGATAAATAGCAATCAGCCCCAGCATTTT. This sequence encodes CASRPINSNQPQHF.

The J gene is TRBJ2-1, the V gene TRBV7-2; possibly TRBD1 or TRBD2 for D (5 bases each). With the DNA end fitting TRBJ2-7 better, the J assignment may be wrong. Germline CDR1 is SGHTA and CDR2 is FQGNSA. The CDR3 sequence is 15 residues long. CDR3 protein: CASSRGGSYPNEQYF. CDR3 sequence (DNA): TGTGCCAGCAGCCGTGGGGGTAGTTATCCCAATGAGCAGTACTTC.

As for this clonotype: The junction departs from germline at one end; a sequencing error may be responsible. Written as DNA, the CDR3 is TGTGCCAGCAGCCAAGAATCGGGGGGTTTCTACAATGAGCGGTTCTTC. Translated, it gives CASSQESGGFYNERFF. The chain recombines TRBV4-2 with TRBJ2-1; 7 nucleotides match TRBD2. Germline V CDR1 and CDR2: LGHNA, YNFKEQ. This CDR3 spans 16 amino acids.

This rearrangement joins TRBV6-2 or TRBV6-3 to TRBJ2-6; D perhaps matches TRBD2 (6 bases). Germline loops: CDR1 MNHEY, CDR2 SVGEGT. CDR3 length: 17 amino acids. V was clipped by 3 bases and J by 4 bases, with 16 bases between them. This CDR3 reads CASSYGGAYYGANVLTF. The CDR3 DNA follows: TGTGCCAGCAGTTATGGAGGGGCCTACTACGGGGCCAACGTCCTGACTTTC.

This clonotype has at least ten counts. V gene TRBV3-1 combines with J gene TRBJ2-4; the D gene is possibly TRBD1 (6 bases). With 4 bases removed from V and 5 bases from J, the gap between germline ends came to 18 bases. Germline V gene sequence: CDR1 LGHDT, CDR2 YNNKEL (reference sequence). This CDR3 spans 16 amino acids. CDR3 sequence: CASSLIGGVGQNIQYF. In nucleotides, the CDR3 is TGTGCCAGCAGCCTAATAGGGGGTGTGGGCCAAAACATTCAGTACTTC.

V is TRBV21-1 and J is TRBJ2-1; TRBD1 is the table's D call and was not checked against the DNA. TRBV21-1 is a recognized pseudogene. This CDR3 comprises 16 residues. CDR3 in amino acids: CASTSKVRQGYNEQFF. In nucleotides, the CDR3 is TGTGCCAGCACCTCAAAGGTCAGGCAGGGTTACAATGAGCAGTTCTTC.

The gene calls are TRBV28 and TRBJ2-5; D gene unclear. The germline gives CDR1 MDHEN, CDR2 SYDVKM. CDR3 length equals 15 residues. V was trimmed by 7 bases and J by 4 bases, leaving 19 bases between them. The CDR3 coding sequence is TGTGCCAGCACCAAGGTCACAGCAACATCAGAGACCCAGTACTTC. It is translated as CASTKVTATSETQYF.

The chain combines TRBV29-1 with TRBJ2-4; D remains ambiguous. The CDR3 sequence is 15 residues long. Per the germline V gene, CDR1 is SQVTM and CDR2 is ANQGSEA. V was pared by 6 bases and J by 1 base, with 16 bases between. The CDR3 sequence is CSVPDPIRAKNIQYF. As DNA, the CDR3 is TGCAGCGTCCCCGACCCAATTCGGGCCAAAAACATTCAGTACTTC.

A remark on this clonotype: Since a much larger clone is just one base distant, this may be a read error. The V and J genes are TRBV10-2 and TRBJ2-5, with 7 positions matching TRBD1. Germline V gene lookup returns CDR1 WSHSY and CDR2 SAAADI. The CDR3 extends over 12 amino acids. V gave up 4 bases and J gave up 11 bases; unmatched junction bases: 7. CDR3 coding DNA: TGCGCCAGCAGTGTAACAGGGGATGAGCAGTACTTC. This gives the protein CASSVTGDEQYF.

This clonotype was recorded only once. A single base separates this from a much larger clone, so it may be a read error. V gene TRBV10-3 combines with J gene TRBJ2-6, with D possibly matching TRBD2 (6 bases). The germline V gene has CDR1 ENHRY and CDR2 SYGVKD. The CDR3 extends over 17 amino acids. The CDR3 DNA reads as TGTGCCATCGCAGGCGGGGTGGGAGGTGTGTTGGCCACCGTCCTGACTTTC. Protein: CAIAGGVGGVLATVLTF.

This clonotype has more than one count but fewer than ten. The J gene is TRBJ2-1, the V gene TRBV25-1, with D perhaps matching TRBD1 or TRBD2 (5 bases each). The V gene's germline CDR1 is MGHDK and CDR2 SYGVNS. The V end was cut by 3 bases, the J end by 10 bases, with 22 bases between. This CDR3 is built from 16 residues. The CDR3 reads CASSDFPGRADDEQFF. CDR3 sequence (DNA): TGTGCCAGCAGTGATTTCCCAGGGCGAGCGGACGACGAGCAGTTCTTC.